A single sample is the source of the 17 T cell receptor beta chains below, sequenced in a study of blood T cell repertoires in COVID-19. Data came from immunoSEQ multiplex PCR; TCRdb stores just in-frame clones and leaves some out. The table records about 94,000 clones, around 87% of them present only once. Sequencing used peripheral blood. The origin of the receptors is a woman older than 75 with acute or convalescent COVID-19.

This clone appeared a few times. The J gene is TRBJ2-5, the V gene TRBV10-1, with 8 bases lining up with TRBD2. The CDR3 has 16 residues. The V and J ends lost 2 bases and 0 bases, in that order; junction bases with no gene match: 5. CDR1 and CDR2 (germline): WNHNN, SYGVQD (reference sequence). CDR3 DNA sequence: TGCGCCAGCAGTGAGCCTAGCGGGTGTTACCAAGAGACCCAGTACTTC. This codes for CASSEPSGCYQETQYF.

The gene calls are TRBV5-1 and TRBJ1-1; 7 positions match TRBD1. Trimming removed 4 bases from V and 5 bases from J; junction bases left unmatched: 5. Germline lookup yields CDR1 SGHRS and CDR2 YFSETQ. The CDR3 covers 13 residues. CDR3 sequence: CASSPNRGTEAFF. CDR3 bases: TGCGCCAGCAGCCCAAACAGGGGTACTGAAGCTTTCTTT. Full variable domain (outside the CDR3, taken from reference TRBV5-1 and TRBJ1-1): KAGVTQTPRYLIKTRGQQVTLSCSPISGHRSVSWYQQTPGQGLQFLFEYFSETQRNKGNFPGRFSGRQFSNSRSEMNVSTLELGDSALYLCASSPNRGTEAFFGQGTRLTVV.

The V call is TRBV24-1, the J call TRBJ1-2, with a tentative D call TRBD1 (6 bases). The CDR3 has 13 residues. Germline CDR1 is KGHDR and CDR2 is SFDVKD. The germline V and J ends were trimmed by 4 bases and 8 bases, with 13 bases remaining between them. The CDR3 protein is CATSDPGDGGYTF. The CDR3 nucleotides are TGTGCCACCAGTGACCCAGGGGATGGCGGCTACACCTTC.

The gene calls are TRBV5-1 and TRBJ2-3; 13 nucleotides match TRBD2. The CDR3 totals 16 residues. CDR1 and CDR2 (germline): SGHRS, YFSETQ. The J segment lost 5 bases and the V segment lost 0 bases, leaving 3 bases of the junction unmatched. The CDR3 nucleotides read TGCGCCAGCAGCTTGGGGACTAGCGGGGGAGTAGATACGCAGTATTTT. This codes for CASSLGTSGGVDTQYF.

The CDR3 region is CASSVESQGRSGYTF. CDR3 nucleotides: TGTGCCAGCAGCGTAGAGAGTCAGGGTCGGAGTGGCTACACCTTC. This chain connects TRBV9 to TRBJ1-2, with D perhaps matching TRBD1 (5 bases). CDR3 length equals 15 residues. The germline gives CDR1 SGDLS, CDR2 YYNGEE. The V end was cut by 0 bases, the J end by 7 bases, with 16 bases between.

The genes are TRBV5-8 and TRBJ1-4; 8 bases map to TRBD1. V gave up 0 bases and J gave up 6 bases; unmatched junction bases: 7. Germline loops: CDR1 SGHTS, CDR2 YDEGEE. This CDR3 spans 16 amino acids. The CDR3, as DNA: TGTGCCAGCAGCTTGGTCGGGCAGGGGGCTCATGAAAAACTGTTTTTT. Translation: CASSLVGQGAHEKLFF. The entire variable domain, with the rest obtained from reference TRBV5-8 and TRBJ1-4, is as follows: EAGVTQSPTHLIKTRGQQATLRCSPISGHTSVYWYQQALGLGLQFLLWYDEGEERNRGNFPPRFSGRQFPNYSSELNVNALELEDSALYLCASSLVGQGAHEKLFFGSGTQLSVL.

CDR3 sequence (DNA): TGCGCCAGCAGCTTTAGCAGCGGGAGTCGACACAATGAGCAGTTCTTC. This translates into CASSFSSGSRHNEQFF. V and J are TRBV5-1 and TRBJ2-1; 8 bases fit TRBD2. Trimming at V came to 2 bases and at J to 5 bases, leaving 9 bases not matched to a gene. Germline assignment: CDR1 SGHRS and CDR2 YFSETQ. This CDR3 has 16 residues.

The chain links TRBV2 to TRBJ1-2, with D maybe TRBD1 (6 bases). In germline, CDR1 is SNHLY, CDR2 FYNNEI. The ends were cut back, 10 bases at V and 2 bases at J, with 14 bases in the middle. The CDR3 consists of 13 residues. The CDR3 region is CATGDTLNYGYTF. CDR3 nucleotides: TGTGCCACCGGGGACACCCTAAACTATGGCTACACCTTC.

The J gene is TRBJ1-2, the V gene TRBV27, with D possibly being TRBD1 (5 bases). Germline lookup yields CDR1 MNHEY and CDR2 SMNVEV (reference sequence). The CDR3 has 13 residues. Trimming shortened V by 6 bases and J by 4 bases, and 12 bases separated the two germline ends. CDR3 in DNA: TGTGCCAGCAGCTCAGGGTCTTTCTATGGCTACACCTTC. Amino acid sequence: CASSSGSFYGYTF.

This chain connects TRBV10-1 to TRBJ2-2, with a tentative D call TRBD2 (5 bases). Germline values: CDR1 WNHNN, CDR2 SYGVQD (reference sequence). The CDR3 runs to 15 residues. Trimming took off 3 bases at V and 1 base at J, with 9 bases between the two ends. The CDR3 loop reads CASSEEGLNTGELFF. CDR3 bases: TGCGCCAGCAGTGAAGAGGGTTTGAACACCGGGGAGCTGTTTTTT.

The chain couples TRBV2 to TRBJ2-6, with TRBD1 as a possible D gene (5 bases). The V end lost 6 bases, the J end lost 0 bases, and 12 bases lay between the germline ends. The germline V gene encodes CDR1 SNHLY and CDR2 FYNNEI. The CDR3 loop spans 16 amino acids. The CDR3 here is CASSKGLTSGANVLTF. DNA for the CDR3: TGTGCCAGCAGCAAGGGGTTAACCTCTGGGGCCAACGTCCTGACTTTC.

The V gene is TRBV10-1, the J gene TRBJ1-2, with 7 bases that match TRBD1. The CDR3 is made up of 13 amino acids. Germline V gene sequence: CDR1 WNHNN, CDR2 SYGVQD (reference sequence). J lost 4 bases, V lost 7 bases, and 6 bases had no gene match. CDR3 DNA sequence: TGCGCCAGCACCCGGGGACAGACCTATGGCTACACCTTC. Amino acids: CASTRGQTYGYTF.

The J gene is TRBJ2-3, the V gene TRBV4-3, with 7 positions matching TRBD1. The CDR3 contains 14 residues. Germline CDR1 is LGHNA and CDR2 is YSLEER. Unmatched junction bases numbered 4, after V lost 0 bases and J lost 7 bases. The CDR3, as DNA: TGCGCCAGCAGCCAAGATGGGACAGCGAATACGCAGTATTTT. Encoded protein: CASSQDGTANTQYF.

The genes are TRBV19 and TRBJ2-7, with 7 bases that match TRBD1. In germline, CDR1 is LNHDA, CDR2 SQIVND (reference sequence). The CDR3 runs to 12 residues. With 3 bases clipped from V and 7 bases from J, the junction kept 3 bases outside the gene matches. CDR3 in DNA: TGTGCCAGTAGTATTACAGGGGAAGAGCAGTACTTC. It yields the protein CASSITGEEQYF.

This sequence joins TRBV11-2 and TRBJ2-3; D may be TRBD1 (6 bases). Trimming pared 7 bases from V and 4 bases from J, leaving 18 bases between. The CDR3 has 15 residues. Germline V CDR1 and CDR2: SGHAT, FQNNGV. CDR3 sequence reads: CASTEDRTYADTQYF. The DNA of the CDR3 is TGTGCCAGCACCGAGGACAGAACTTACGCAGATACGCAGTATTTT.

The genes are TRBV5-8 and TRBJ1-5; TRBD1 agrees at 11 bases. The V segment lost 4 bases and the J segment 8 bases; nucleotides outside the gene matches: 5. The CDR3 sequence is 14 residues long. In germline, CDR1 is SGHTS, CDR2 YDEGEE. This CDR3 is CASSPGTGGEPQHF. The CDR3 DNA is TGTGCCAGCAGCCCGGGGACAGGGGGTGAGCCCCAGCATTTT.

The CDR3 DNA reads as TGTGCCAGCAGTTTTACGGGCTCTGGGGCCAACGTCCTGACTTTC. It is translated as CASSFTGSGANVLTF. The chain is built from TRBV28 and TRBJ2-6; D remains unclear. Trimming pared 3 bases from V and 0 bases from J, leaving 6 bases between. CDR1 and CDR2 from the germline V gene are MDHEN and SYDVKM. CDR3 length: 15 residues.